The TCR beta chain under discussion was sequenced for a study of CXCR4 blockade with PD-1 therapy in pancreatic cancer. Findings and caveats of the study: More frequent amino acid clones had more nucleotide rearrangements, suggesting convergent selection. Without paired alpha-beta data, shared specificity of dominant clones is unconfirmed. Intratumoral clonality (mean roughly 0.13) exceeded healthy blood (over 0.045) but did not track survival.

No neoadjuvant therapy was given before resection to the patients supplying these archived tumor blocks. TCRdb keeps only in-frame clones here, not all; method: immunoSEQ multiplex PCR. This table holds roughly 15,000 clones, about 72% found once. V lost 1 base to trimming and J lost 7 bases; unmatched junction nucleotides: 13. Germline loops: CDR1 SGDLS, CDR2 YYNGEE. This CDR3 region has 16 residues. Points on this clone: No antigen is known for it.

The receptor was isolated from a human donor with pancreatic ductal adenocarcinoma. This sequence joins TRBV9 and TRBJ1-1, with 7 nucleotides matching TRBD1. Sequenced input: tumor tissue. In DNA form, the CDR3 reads TGTGCCAGCAGCGTAAACCACCGAACAGGGGCGAATGAAGCTTTCTTT. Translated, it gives CASSVNHRTGANEAFF.